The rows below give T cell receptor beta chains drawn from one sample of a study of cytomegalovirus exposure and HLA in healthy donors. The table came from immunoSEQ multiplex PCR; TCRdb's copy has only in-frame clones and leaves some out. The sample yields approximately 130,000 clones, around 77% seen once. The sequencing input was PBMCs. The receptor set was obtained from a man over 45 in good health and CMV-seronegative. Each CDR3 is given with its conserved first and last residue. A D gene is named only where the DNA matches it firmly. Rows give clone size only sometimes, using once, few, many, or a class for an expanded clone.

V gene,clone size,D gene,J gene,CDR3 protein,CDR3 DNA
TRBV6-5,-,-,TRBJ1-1,CASRATMNTEAFF,TGTGCCAGCAGAGCGACCATGAACACTGAAGCTTTCTTT
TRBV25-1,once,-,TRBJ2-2,CASSAQGGTGELFF,TGTGCCAGCAGTGCTCAGGGCGGCACCGGGGAGCTGTTTTTT
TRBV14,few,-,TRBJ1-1,CASSQTGLAFF,TGTGCCAGCAGCCAAACAGGGTTAGCTTTCTTT
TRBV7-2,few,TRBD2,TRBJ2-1,CASKTSGKYNEQFF,TGTGCCAGCAAAACTAGCGGAAAATACAATGAGCAGTTCTTC
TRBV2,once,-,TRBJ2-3,CASAATDTQYF,TGTGCCTCAGCGGCGACAGATACGCAGTATTTT
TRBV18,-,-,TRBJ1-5,CASSFQNLGSNQPQHF,TGTGCCAGCTCCTTCCAAAACCTCGGGAGCAATCAGCCCCAGCATTTT
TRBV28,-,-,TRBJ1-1,CASLSAGNTEAFF,TGTGCCAGCCTCTCTGCCGGGAACACTGAAGCTTTCTTT
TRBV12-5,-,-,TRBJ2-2,CASGLVRFTGELFF,TGTGCTAGTGGTTTGGTACGGTTTACCGGGGAGCTGTTTTTT
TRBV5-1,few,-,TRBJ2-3,CASSLGAFGADTQYF,TGCGCCAGCAGCTTGGGAGCGTTCGGGGCAGATACGCAGTATTTT
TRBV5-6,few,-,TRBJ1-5,CASSLVQGRDQPQHF,TGTGCCAGCAGCTTGGTTCAGGGGAGGGATCAGCCCCAGCATTTT
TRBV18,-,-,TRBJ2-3,CASSPRTSSTDTQYF,TGTGCCAGCTCACCAAGAACTTCTAGCACAGATACGCAGTATTTT
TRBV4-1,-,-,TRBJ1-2,CASSQDERGIAYGYTF,TGCGCCAGCAGCCAAGACGAAAGGGGTATAGCCTATGGCTACACCTTC
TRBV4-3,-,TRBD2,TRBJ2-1,CASSQDLGASGPYNEQFF,TGCGCCAGCAGCCAAGATCTCGGGGCTAGCGGCCCTTACAATGAGCAGTTCTTC
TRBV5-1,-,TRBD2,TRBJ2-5,CASSLVSGRDQETQYF,TGCGCCAGCAGCTTGGTTAGCGGGAGAGACCAAGAGACCCAGTACTTC
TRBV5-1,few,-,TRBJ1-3,CASSPGGGGNTIYF,TGCGCCAGCAGTCCAGGCGGGGGCGGAAACACCATATATTTT
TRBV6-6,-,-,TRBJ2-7,CASRESLASEQYF,TGTGCCAGCAGGGAATCGCTAGCGAGCGAGCAGTACTTC
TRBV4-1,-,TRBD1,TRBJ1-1,CASSPRGWTGGNTEAFF,TGCGCCAGCAGTCCCAGGGGCTGGACAGGTGGGAACACTGAAGCTTTCTTT